The 23 T cell receptor beta chains below were found in one sample sequenced in a study of regulatory T cells in long-lasting Graves disease. Time point reported: persistent/refractory GD, antithyroid drugs over 5 years with positive TRAb. Isolated PBMC RNA provided the starting material for the TCR library. Investigators prepared the TCR beta libraries by applying iRepertoire HTBI primers and Arm-PCR of CDR3 regions. TCRdb reprocessed the multiplex PCR reads with MiXCR, giving one entry per CDR3 protein. Of 390,000 or so distinct CDR3 sequences listed, 20% to 25% were seen once; the top ten hold 25% to 30%. The sample in question was peripheral blood mononuclear cells (PBMCs), obtained when the disease was refractory, from a patient treated with antithyroid drugs. The origin of the receptors is a woman between 35 and 50 years old with Graves disease.

The sample holds a few counts of this clonotype. This chain links TRBV10-1 with TRBJ2-7; 11 bases agree with TRBD2. The CDR3 contains 14 residues. With V trimmed by 6 bases and J by 5 bases, 6 bases remained unmatched. The germline V gene has CDR1 WNHNN and CDR2 SYGVQD (reference sequence). The CDR3 region is CASSPGTSGDEQYF. The CDR3 bases are TGCGCCAGCAGCCCCGGGACTAGCGGCGACGAGCAGTACTTC.

The V call is TRBV5-5, the J call TRBJ2-2; 8 positions match TRBD2. Losses at the gene ends were 7 bases for V and 4 bases for J; bases not matched to a gene: 6. Germline V gene lookup returns CDR1 SGHKS and CDR2 YYEKEE (reference sequence). This CDR3 region has 14 residues. CDR3 coding DNA: TGTGCCAGCCGCAGCGGGAGTGGCACCGGGGAGCTGTTTTTT. This sequence encodes CASRSGSGTGELFF.

V gene TRBV29-1 combines with J gene TRBJ2-5, with D tentatively TRBD2 (6 bases). Germline assignment: CDR1 SQVTM and CDR2 ANQGSEA. V shed 7 bases and J shed 4 bases, with 13 bases lying between them. The CDR3 has 12 residues. For the CDR3, the DNA is TGCAGCGCCCGGGGACTGGGAGAGACCCAGTACTTC. Translating gives CSARGLGETQYF.

This clonotype was detected only a few times. V gene TRBV10-3 combines with J gene TRBJ2-2, with a tentative D call TRBD1 (7 bases). The V and J ends lost 6 bases and 4 bases respectively, with 15 bases between them. CDR1 and CDR2 (germline): ENHRY, SYGVKD. This CDR3 region has 15 residues. The CDR3 DNA sequence: TGTGCCATCAGATTCGGCCAGGGGGGCACCGGGGAGCTGTTTTTT. As protein: CAIRFGQGGTGELFF.

CDR3 DNA sequence: TGTGCCAGCAGCTTTGGACAGGACACCGGGGAGCTGTTTTTT. Its translation: CASSFGQDTGELFF. The V and J genes are TRBV5-4 and TRBJ2-2, with 7 bases identical to TRBD1. The CDR3 is made up of 14 amino acids. CDR1 and CDR2 (germline): SGHNT, YYREEE (reference sequence). Trimming took 2 bases from V and 3 from J; bases not matched to a gene: 1.

Only a few counts were recorded for this clonotype. The V gene is TRBV29-1, the J gene TRBJ1-2; D remains ambiguous. Trimming took 0 bases from V and 8 from J, leaving 13 bases between them. The CDR3 loop spans 13 amino acids. The germline CDR1 and CDR2 sequences are SQVTM and ANQGSEA. This chain's CDR3 is CSVEDEGVWGYTF. The CDR3 coding sequence is TGCAGCGTTGAAGATGAGGGTGTTTGGGGCTACACCTTC.

This clonotype was picked up many times. The gene calls are TRBV10-3 and TRBJ1-1, with D perhaps TRBD1 (5 bases). Per germline, CDR1 ENHRY and CDR2 SYGVKD. The CDR3 loop spans 13 amino acids. V was cut by 5 bases and J by 0 bases, with 7 bases left in between. DNA of the CDR3: TGTGCCATCAGTCGACAGTTGAACACTGAAGCTTTCTTT. Protein product: CAISRQLNTEAFF.

This clonotype was recorded at least ten times. The chain combines TRBV6-5 with TRBJ1-5; D remains ambiguous. With 0 bases removed from V and 14 bases from J, the gap between germline ends came to 14 bases. Germline-derived CDR1 and CDR2 are MNHEY and SVGAGI. This CDR3 has 13 amino acids. CDR3 amino acids: CASSYSLGWSEHF. The CDR3 coding sequence is TGTGCCAGCAGTTACTCCCTGGGATGGTCGGAGCATTTT.

This clonotype was found many times. This chain joins TRBV29-1 and TRBJ1-4; no reliable D call. Germline-derived CDR1 and CDR2 are SQVTM and ANQGSEA. This CDR3 has 13 residues. V was trimmed by 7 bases and J by 0 bases, leaving 9 bases between them. The CDR3: CSGRGATNEKLFF. The CDR3 bases are TGCAGCGGACGTGGTGCAACTAATGAAAAACTGTTTTTT.

The rearrangement joins TRBV19 to TRBJ2-7; 7 nucleotides match TRBD2. The CDR3 consists of 18 residues. From germline, CDR1 is LNHDA and CDR2 SQIVND (reference sequence). The trim removed 4 bases at V and 3 bases at J, leaving 18 bases unmatched. CDR3 DNA: TGTGCCAGTAGTACAGACCGACTTGGGGCTAGCGGTTACTACGAGCAGTACTTC. Its translation: CASSTDRLGASGYYEQYF.

This rearrangement joins TRBV5-1 to TRBJ1-1; D is uncertain. Per the germline V gene, CDR1 is SGHRS and CDR2 is YFSETQ. Trimming stripped 0 bases from V and 3 bases from J, with 12 bases between. The CDR3 totals 15 residues. The CDR3: CASSLAAGMDTEAFF. Written as DNA, the CDR3 is TGCGCCAGCAGCTTGGCCGCGGGGATGGACACTGAAGCTTTCTTT.

The rearrangement uses TRBV28 and TRBJ1-5; D is unclear. This CDR3 has 14 residues. Trimming stripped 6 bases from V and 7 bases from J, with 16 bases between. Germline loops: CDR1 MDHEN, CDR2 SYDVKM. Here the CDR3 reads CASRNSGREQPQHF. The CDR3 nucleotides read TGTGCCAGCAGGAACTCCGGGCGTGAGCAGCCCCAGCATTTT.

The V and J genes are TRBV20-1 and TRBJ2-2, with D possibly being TRBD2 (6 bases). CDR1 is DFQATT and CDR2 is SNEGSKA in the germline V gene (reference sequence). The CDR3 is 17 residues long. Trimming pared 6 bases from V and 4 bases from J, leaving 24 bases between. The CDR3 sequence: CSAARFGSGEGTGELFF. In DNA, the CDR3 is TGCAGTGCCGCCCGGTTTGGTAGCGGAGAGGGCACCGGGGAGCTGTTTTTT.

This clonotype was observed many times. This chain's CDR3 is CASRWTSGSYEQYF. Here the CDR3 DNA reads TGTGCCAGCAGGTGGACTAGCGGCTCCTACGAGCAGTACTTC. The rearrangement uses TRBV28 and TRBJ2-7; 10 nucleotides agree with TRBD2. The V and J ends lost 6 bases and 0 bases, in that order; junction bases with no gene match: 2. Per the germline V gene, CDR1 is MDHEN and CDR2 is SYDVKM. This CDR3 has 14 residues.

J is TRBJ1-1 and V is TRBV5-1, with D hard to call. The V end lost 0 bases, the J end lost 2 bases, and 8 bases lay between the germline ends. Germline CDR1 reads SGHRS; CDR2 reads YFSETQ. The CDR3 is made up of 14 amino acids. The CDR3 region is CASSLVGSNTEAFF. CDR3 DNA: TGCGCCAGCAGCTTGGTGGGGTCTAACACTGAAGCTTTCTTT.

The J gene is TRBJ2-1, the V gene TRBV11-3, with TRBD1 identical over 8 bases. Germline V lookup: CDR1 SGHNT, CDR2 YENEEA. The CDR3 consists of 16 residues. V shed 5 bases, J shed 4 bases, and the junction held 10 bases outside the gene matches. The CDR3: CASSLGRDRRYNEQFF. CDR3 nucleotides: TGTGCCAGCAGCCTGGGCCGGGACAGGAGGTACAATGAGCAGTTCTTC. The entire variable domain, with the rest obtained from reference TRBV11-3 and TRBJ2-1, is as follows: EAGVVQSPRYKIIEKKQPVAFWCNPISGHNTLYWYLQNLGQGPELLIRYENEEAVDDSQLPKDRFSAERLKGVDSTLKIQPAELGDSAVYLCASSLGRDRRYNEQFFGPGTRLTVL.

This clonotype has at least ten counts. This chain links TRBV2 with TRBJ2-7; D is unresolved. Germline CDR1 SNHLY, CDR2 FYNNEI. This CDR3 is built from 14 residues. The ends were cut back, 7 bases at V and 5 bases at J, with 18 bases in the middle. CDR3 DNA sequence: TGTGCCAGCATTGGAAGTGGGGATCGGAACGAGCAGTACTTC. Translation: CASIGSGDRNEQYF.

In its sample, this clonotype was seen many times. The V and J genes are TRBV6-1 and TRBJ2-7; tentatively, D is TRBD1 (6 bases). The germline V and J ends were trimmed by 7 bases and 5 bases, with 15 bases remaining between them. The CDR3 spans 13 residues. Germline lookup yields CDR1 MNHNS and CDR2 SASEGT. CDR3 loop: CASKDSGFHEQYF. The CDR3, as DNA: TGTGCCAGCAAGGACAGCGGCTTCCACGAGCAGTACTTC.

This clonotype appeared many times. The chain carries TRBV29-1 and TRBJ2-7; TRBD2 is a possible D gene (6 bases). Germline V gives CDR1 SQVTM, CDR2 ANQGSEA. V lost 4 bases and J lost 0, with 10 bases in between. The CDR3 is 13 amino acids. In nucleotides, the CDR3 is TGCAGCGTTGGGCCTAGCGTCTCCTACGAGCAGTACTTC. Translated: CSVGPSVSYEQYF.

The table lists this clonotype with many counts. The V gene is TRBV29-1, the J gene TRBJ2-5, with D perhaps given as TRBD1 or TRBD2 (6 bases each). There are 15 residues in the CDR3. Germline-derived CDR1 and CDR2 are SQVTM and ANQGSEA. Trimming took 5 bases from V and 2 from J, leaving 18 bases between them. The CDR3 loop is CSVPSGGPRQETQYF. DNA for the CDR3: TGCAGCGTTCCAAGTGGGGGGCCAAGGCAAGAGACCCAGTACTTC.

The chain carries TRBV7-2 and TRBJ2-2, with 11 bases that match TRBD2. The germline V gene has CDR1 SGHTA and CDR2 FQGNSA. The CDR3 is 15 amino acids. Trimming at V came to 4 bases and at J to 5 bases, leaving 3 bases not matched to a gene. This chain's CDR3 is CASSYSGRGTGELFF. The CDR3 nucleotides read TGTGCCAGCAGCTATAGCGGGAGGGGTACCGGGGAGCTGTTTTTT.

This clonotype was picked up a small number of times. One junction end does not reproduce the germline sequence, and a read error may be involved. The V and J genes are TRBV10-3 and TRBJ2-7; D is unresolved. The CDR3 consists of 12 residues. Germline V gene data show CDR1 as ENHRY and CDR2 as SYGVKD. Written as DNA, the CDR3 is TGTGCCATCAGTGAGATTGGAGACACTCCGTCCTTC. It codes for CAISEIGDTPSF.

With regard to this clonotype: A much larger clone differs from this one at a single base, so this may be a read error. This chain uses TRBV6-4 with TRBJ2-5, with 8 positions matching TRBD2. CDR3 length: 14 residues. Germline CDR1 reads MRHNA; CDR2 reads SNTAGT. DNA for the CDR3: TGTGTCAGCAGACTGGGCGGGAGGATGGAGACCCAGTACTTC. Protein: CVSRLGGRMETQYF.